This T cell receptor (beta chain) was sequenced in a study of cytomegalovirus exposure and HLA in healthy donors. The wider study: Among about 380 genotyped donors, 80% to 90% fell in the Caucasian-associated ancestry cluster. Study-wide findings and caveats: A cluster of highly shared sequence variants was likely a sequencing artifact. Further analysis, carried out later, found HLA-associated TCR beta chains more clonally expanded than equally common other chains. A missense variant in DCLRE1C was later tied to TCR beta V- and J-gene trimming.

Germline loops: CDR1 MNHEY, CDR2 SMNVEV (reference sequence). With 4 bases clipped from V and 3 bases from J, the junction kept 2 bases outside the gene matches. The CDR3 is 14 amino acids. The PCR made use of 60 Vbeta and 13 Jbeta primers. Repertoires were generated with immunoSEQ multiplex PCR, while TCRdb's copy carries only in-frame clones and drops some. The sample yields just over 150,000 clones, about 85% seen once. This clone was seen once. Its target is not known. The clonotype comes from a man aged 18 to 29 in good health and CMV-seronegative. The chain recombines TRBV27 with TRBJ2-7; TRBD2 matches 11 bases. The sample consisted of PBMCs. The CDR3, as DNA: TGTGCCAGCAGTTCCGGGACTAGCGGCTACGAGCAGTACTTC. Translation: CASSSGTSGYEQYF.